The clone carrying this TCR beta chain is judged medium-sized. MiXCR, run by TCRdb on the 5' RACE reads, gives a single entry per CDR3 protein. The data show approximately 2,800 distinct CDR3 sequences, less than 3% seen once. This specimen comes from a study of spatial heterogeneity in lung cancer. CDR1 is MDHEN, CDR2 SYDVKM, per germline. This CDR3 contains 15 residues. With 3 bases removed from V and 5 bases from J, the gap between germline ends came to 13 bases. This sample's time point: sample taken at primary tumor resection. The starting material was normal lung tissue next to the tumor, obtained at surgery. V is TRBV28 and J is TRBJ2-2, with D possibly TRBD1 on 6 matching bases. The TCR was taken from a male donor with early-stage non-small cell lung cancer. The CDR3 coding sequence is TGTGCCAGCAGTTTGTACAGGGCAGGGACCGGGGAGCTGTTTTTT. It specifies CASSLYRAGTGELFF. Full variable domain (missing parts from reference TRBV28 and TRBJ2-2): DVKVTQSSRYLVKRTGEKVFLECVQDMDHENMFWYRQDPGLGLRLIYFSYDVKMKEKGDIPEGYSVSREKKERFSLILESASTNQTSMYLCASSLYRAGTGELFFGEGSRLTVL.